The subject of this entry is one T cell receptor (beta chain). What it binds is not known. Only in-frame clones appear in the TCRdb table, and some are missing; sequencing was by immunoSEQ multiplex PCR. The sample holds about 86,000 clones, around 90% seen once. These data originate in a study of T cell responses to AZD1222 COVID-19 vaccine. General observations from the study: Most donors were white British, females outnumbered males, and clonal diversity was possibly underestimated.

This CDR3 is built from 12 residues. The germline CDR1 and CDR2 sequences are LNHDA and SQIVND (reference sequence). V lost 5 bases and J 4 bases, leaving 6 bases between the germline ends. Here the sequenced sample was peripheral blood, taken on day 0 of AZD1222 vaccination. The V and J genes are TRBV19 and TRBJ1-5; no reliable D call. This TCR came from an adult in good health. CDR3 residues: CASSLQNQPQHF. The CDR3 DNA is TGTGCCAGTAGTCTCCAGAATCAGCCCCAGCATTTT.